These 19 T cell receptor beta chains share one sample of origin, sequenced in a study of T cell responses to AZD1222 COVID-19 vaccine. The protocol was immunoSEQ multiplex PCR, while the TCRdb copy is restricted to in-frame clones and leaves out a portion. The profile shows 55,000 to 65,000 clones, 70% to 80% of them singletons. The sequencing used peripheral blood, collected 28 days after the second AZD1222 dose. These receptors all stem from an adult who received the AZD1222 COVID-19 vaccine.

The DNA for the CDR3 is TGTGCCAGCAGTGAGGGACTGTCGTTGGAGCAGTACGTC. Residues: CASSEGLSLEQYV. The chain uses TRBV2 and TRBJ2-7; tentative D call: TRBD2 (6 bases). The CDR3 is 13 residues long. Trimming pared 3 bases from V and 7 bases from J, leaving 13 bases between. The germline V gene encodes CDR1 SNHLY and CDR2 FYNNEI.

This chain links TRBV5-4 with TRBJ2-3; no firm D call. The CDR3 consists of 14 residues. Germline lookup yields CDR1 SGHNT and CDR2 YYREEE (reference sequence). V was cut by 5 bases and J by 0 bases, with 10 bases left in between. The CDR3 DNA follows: TGTGCCAGCAGTCAAATAGGGAGCACAGATACGCAGTATTTT. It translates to CASSQIGSTDTQYF.

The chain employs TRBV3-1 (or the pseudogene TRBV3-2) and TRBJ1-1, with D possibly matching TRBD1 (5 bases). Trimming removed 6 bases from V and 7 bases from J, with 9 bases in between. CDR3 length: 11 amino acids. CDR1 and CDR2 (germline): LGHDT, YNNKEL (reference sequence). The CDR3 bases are TGTGCCAGCAGGGGACTATTTGAAGCTTTCTTT. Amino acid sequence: CASRGLFEAFF.

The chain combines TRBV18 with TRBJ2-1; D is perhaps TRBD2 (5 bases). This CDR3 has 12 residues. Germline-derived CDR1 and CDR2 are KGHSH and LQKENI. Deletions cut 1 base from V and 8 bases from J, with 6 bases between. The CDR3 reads CASSPQEDEQFF. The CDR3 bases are TGTGCCAGCTCACCACAGGAGGATGAGCAGTTCTTC. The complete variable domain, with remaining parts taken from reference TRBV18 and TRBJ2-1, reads NAGVMQNPRHLVRRRGQEARLRCSPMKGHSHVYWYRQLPEEGLKFMVYLQKENIIDESGMPKERFSAEFPKEGPSILRIQQVVRGDSAAYFCASSPQEDEQFFGPGTRLTVL.

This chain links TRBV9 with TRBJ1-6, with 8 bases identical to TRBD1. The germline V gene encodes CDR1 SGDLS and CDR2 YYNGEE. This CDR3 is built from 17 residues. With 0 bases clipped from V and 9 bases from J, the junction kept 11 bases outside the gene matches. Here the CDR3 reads CASSVGGQGKRGSPLHF. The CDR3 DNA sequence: TGTGCCAGCAGCGTAGGAGGACAGGGAAAGAGAGGTTCACCCCTCCACTTT. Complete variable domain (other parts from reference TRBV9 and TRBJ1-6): DSGVTQTPKHLITATGQRVTLRCSPRSGDLSVYWYQQSLDQGLQFLIQYYNGEERAKGNILERFSAQQFPDLHSELNLSSLELGDSALYFCASSVGGQGKRGSPLHFGNGTRLTVT.

CDR3 nucleotides: TGCGCCAGCAGCCAAGTATGGACAGGGGGCAACACCGGGGAGCTGTTTTTT. This encodes CASSQVWTGGNTGELFF. V is TRBV4-1 and J is TRBJ2-2; TRBD1 aligns across 11 bases. CDR1 is MGHRA, CDR2 YSYEKL, per germline. V lost 1 base and J lost 2; bases outside the gene matches: 3. CDR3 length: 17 residues.

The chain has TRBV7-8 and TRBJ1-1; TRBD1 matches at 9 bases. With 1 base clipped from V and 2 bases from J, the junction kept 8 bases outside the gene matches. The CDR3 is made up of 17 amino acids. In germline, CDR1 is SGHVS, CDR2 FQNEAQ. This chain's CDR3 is CASSLDWDRASNTEAFF. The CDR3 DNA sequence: TGTGCCAGCAGCTTAGATTGGGACAGGGCCTCAAACACTGAAGCTTTCTTT.

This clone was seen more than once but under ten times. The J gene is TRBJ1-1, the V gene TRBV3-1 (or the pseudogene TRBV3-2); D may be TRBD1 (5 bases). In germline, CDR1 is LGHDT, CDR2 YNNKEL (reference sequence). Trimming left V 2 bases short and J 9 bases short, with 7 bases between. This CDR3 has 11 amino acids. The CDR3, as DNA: TGTGCCAGCAGCCAACAGGGCCAAGCTTTCTTT. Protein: CASSQQGQAFF.

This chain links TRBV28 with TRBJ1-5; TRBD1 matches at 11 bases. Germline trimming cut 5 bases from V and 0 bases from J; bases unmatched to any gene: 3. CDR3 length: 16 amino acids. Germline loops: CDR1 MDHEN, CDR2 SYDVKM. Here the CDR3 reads CASSRTGGLSNQPQHF. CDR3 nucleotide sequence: TGTGCCAGCAGTCGGACAGGGGGCCTTAGCAATCAGCCCCAGCATTTT.

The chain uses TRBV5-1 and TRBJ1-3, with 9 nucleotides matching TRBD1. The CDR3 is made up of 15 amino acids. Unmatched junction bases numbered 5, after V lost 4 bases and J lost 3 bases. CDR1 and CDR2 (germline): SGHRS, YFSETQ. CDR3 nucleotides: TGCGCCAGCAGCAGCGGGACAGGGAGTGGAAACACCATATATTTT. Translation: CASSSGTGSGNTIYF.

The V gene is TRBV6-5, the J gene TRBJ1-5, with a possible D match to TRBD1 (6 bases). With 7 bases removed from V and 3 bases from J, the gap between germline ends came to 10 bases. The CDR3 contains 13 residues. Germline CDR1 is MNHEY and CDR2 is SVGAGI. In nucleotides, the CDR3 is TGTGCCAGCACAGGGGTACCCAATCAGCCCCAGCATTTT. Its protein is CASTGVPNQPQHF.

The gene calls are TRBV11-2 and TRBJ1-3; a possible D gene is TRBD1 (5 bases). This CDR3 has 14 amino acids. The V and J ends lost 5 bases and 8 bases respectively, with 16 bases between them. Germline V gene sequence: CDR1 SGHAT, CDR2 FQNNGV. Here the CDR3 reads CASSTSQGRYTIYF. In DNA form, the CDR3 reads TGTGCCAGCAGCACTAGCCAGGGAAGGTACACCATATATTTT. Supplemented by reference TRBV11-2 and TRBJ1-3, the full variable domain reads EAGVAQSPRYKIIEKRQSVAFWCNPISGHATLYWYQQILGQGPKLLIQFQNNGVVDDSQLPKDRFSAERLKGVDSTLKIQPAKLEDSAVYLCASSTSQGRYTIYFGEGSWLTVV.

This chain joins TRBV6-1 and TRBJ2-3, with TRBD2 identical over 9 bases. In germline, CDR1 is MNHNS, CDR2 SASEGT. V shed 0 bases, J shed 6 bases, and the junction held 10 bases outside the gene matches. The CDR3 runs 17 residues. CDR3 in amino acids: CASSEALWRGGRDTQYF. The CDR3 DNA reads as TGTGCCAGCAGTGAAGCGCTTTGGCGGGGGGGCCGGGATACGCAGTATTTT.

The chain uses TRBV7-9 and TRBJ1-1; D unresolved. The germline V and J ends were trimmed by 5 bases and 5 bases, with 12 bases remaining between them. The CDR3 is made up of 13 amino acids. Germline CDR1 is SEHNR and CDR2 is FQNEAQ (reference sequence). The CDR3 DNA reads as TGTGCCAGCAGCCCCCAGTTTAGGACTGAAGCTTTCTTT. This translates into CASSPQFRTEAFF.

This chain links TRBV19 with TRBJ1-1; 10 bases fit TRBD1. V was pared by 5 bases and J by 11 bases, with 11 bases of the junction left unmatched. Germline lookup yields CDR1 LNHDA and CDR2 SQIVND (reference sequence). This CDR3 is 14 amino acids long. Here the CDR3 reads CASSSPGQGRNAFF. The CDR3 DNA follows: TGTGCCAGTAGTTCCCCGGGACAGGGGCGTAATGCTTTCTTT.

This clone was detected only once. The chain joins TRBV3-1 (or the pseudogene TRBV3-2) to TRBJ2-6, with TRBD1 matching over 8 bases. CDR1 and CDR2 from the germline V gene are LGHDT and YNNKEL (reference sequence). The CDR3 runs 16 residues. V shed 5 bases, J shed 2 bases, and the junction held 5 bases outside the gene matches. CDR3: CASSAPGGAGANVLTF. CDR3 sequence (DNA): TGTGCCAGCAGCGCACCAGGGGGCGCTGGGGCCAACGTCCTGACTTTC.

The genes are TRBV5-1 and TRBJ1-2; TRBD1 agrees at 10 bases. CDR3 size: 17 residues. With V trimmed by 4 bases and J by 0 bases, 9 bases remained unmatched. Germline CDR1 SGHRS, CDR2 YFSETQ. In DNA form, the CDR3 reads TGCGCCAGCAGCCTGGGTGCGGGGACAGGGGCTAACTATGGCTACACCTTC. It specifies CASSLGAGTGANYGYTF.

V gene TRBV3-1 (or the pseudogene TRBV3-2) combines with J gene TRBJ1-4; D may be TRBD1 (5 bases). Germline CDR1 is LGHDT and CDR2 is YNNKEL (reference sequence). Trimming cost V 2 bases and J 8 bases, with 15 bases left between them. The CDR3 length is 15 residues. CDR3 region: CASSQPPLGGEKLFF. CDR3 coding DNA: TGTGCCAGCAGCCAACCCCCCTTGGGGGGAGAAAAACTGTTTTTT.

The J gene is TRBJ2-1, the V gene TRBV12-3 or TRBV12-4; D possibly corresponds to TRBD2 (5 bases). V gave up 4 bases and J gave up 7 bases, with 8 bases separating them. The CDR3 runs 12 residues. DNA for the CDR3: TGTGCCAGCAGTTCCGGACTGAATGAGCAGTTCTTC. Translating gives CASSSGLNEQFF.